This T cell receptor (beta chain) was sequenced for a study of blood T cell repertoires in COVID-19. Whole-study context: Acute-phase and convalescent COVID-19 samples originated in the United States, Italy and Spain. PBMCs, B-cell-depleted T cells, or T cells were the source of the cDNA or gDNA that made up the material.

Original data processing: Cell counts per sample came from amplifying reference gene primers. Assay used: immunoSEQ multiplex PCR; TCRdb lists only in-frame clones, some missing. D and trimming come from the DNA, and the V and J calls and clone size come from that table. The table shows a few hundred thousand clones, with about 89% occurring only once. The germline CDR1 and CDR2 sequences are SGDLS and YYNGEE. V lost 7 bases, J lost 5 bases, and 9 bases stayed unmatched. This CDR3 comprises 15 residues. Sequencing used peripheral blood. The V gene is TRBV9, the J gene TRBJ2-5; TRBD2 matches at 12 bases. This TCR came from a man aged 25-45 years with acute or convalescent COVID-19. The CDR3 DNA follows: TGTGCCAGCTCCCCTAGCGGGGGGGATAGCGAGACCCAGTACTTC. It yields the protein CASSPSGGDSETQYF.